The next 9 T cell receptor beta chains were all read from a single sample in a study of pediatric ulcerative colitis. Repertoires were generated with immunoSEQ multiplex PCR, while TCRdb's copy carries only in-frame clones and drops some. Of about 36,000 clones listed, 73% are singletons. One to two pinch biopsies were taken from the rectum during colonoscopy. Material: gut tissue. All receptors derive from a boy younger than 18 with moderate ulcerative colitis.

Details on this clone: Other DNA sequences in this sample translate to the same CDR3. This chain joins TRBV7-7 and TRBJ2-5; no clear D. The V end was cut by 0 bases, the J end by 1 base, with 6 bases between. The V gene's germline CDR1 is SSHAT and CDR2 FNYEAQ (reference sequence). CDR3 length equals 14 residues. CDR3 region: CASSLAWGQETQYF. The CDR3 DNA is TGTGCCAGCAGCTTAGCCTGGGGCCAAGAGACCCAGTACTTC.

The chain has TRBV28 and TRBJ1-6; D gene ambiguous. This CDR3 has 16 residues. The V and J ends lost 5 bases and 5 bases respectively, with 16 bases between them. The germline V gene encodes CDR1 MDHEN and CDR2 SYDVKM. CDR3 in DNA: TGTGCCAGCAGTCCCGCCTGGGGTAAGGATAATTCACCCCTCCACTTT. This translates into CASSPAWGKDNSPLHF.

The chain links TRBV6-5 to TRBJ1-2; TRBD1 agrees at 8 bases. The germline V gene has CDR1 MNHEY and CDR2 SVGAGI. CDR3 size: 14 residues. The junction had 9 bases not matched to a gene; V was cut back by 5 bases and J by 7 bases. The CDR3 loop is CASSGQGKVGGYTF. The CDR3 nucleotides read TGTGCCAGCAGTGGACAGGGTAAAGTGGGTGGCTACACCTTC.

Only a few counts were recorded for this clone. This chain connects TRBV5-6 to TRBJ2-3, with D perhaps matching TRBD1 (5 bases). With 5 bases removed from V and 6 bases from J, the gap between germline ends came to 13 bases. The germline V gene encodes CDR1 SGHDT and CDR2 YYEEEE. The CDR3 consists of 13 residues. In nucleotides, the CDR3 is TGTGCCAGCAGACCCCCAGGGATGGATACGCAGTATTTT. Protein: CASRPPGMDTQYF.

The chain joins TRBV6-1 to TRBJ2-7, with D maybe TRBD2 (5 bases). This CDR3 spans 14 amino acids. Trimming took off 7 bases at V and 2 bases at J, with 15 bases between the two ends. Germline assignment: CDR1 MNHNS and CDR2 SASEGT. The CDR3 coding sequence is TGTGCCAGCAAAGCGGCAGGTGAGACCTACGAGCAGTACTTC. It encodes CASKAAGETYEQYF.

This CDR3 reads CASSQDRSGGPYNEQFF. CDR3 nucleotides: TGCGCCAGCAGCCAAGATAGAAGCGGGGGGCCCTACAATGAGCAGTTCTTC. The rearrangement links TRBV4-3 to TRBJ2-1, with 9 positions matching TRBD2. The germline V gene has CDR1 LGHNA and CDR2 YSLEER. Germline trimming cut 0 bases from V and 2 bases from J; bases unmatched to any gene: 5. This CDR3 has 17 residues.

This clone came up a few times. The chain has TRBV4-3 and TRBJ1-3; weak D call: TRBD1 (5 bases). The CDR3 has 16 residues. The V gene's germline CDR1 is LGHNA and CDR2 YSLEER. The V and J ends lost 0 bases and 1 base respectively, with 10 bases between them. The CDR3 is CASSQDRRQSGNTIYF. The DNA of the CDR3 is TGCGCCAGCAGCCAAGATCGAAGACAGTCTGGAAACACCATATATTTT.

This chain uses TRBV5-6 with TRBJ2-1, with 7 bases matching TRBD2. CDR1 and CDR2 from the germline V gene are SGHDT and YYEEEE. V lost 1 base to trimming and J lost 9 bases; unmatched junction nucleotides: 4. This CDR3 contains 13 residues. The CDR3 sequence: CASSLRREGEQFF. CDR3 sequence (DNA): TGTGCCAGCAGCTTGAGAAGGGAGGGTGAGCAGTTCTTC.

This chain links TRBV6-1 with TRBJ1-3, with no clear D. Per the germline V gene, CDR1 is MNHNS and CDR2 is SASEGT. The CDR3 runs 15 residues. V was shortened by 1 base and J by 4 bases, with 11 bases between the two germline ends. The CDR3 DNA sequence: TGTGCCAGCAGTGAAGTAGTGTGGGCCGGAAACACCATATATTTT. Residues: CASSEVVWAGNTIYF.